The rows below give T cell receptor beta chains drawn from one sample of a study of technical replicates of blood from several donors. The data were produced by immunoSEQ multiplex PCR, yet TCRdb's version contains in-frame clones alone and is incomplete. Among approximately 81,000 clones listed, 70% to 90% were seen once. The sequencing sample was made of PBMCs. These receptors all stem from a human donor in good health. Some clones in this sample may be carry-over from other donors' samples. Each CDR3 is given with its conserved first and last residue. A D gene is named only where the DNA matches it firmly. Only some rows state a clone size, as once, few, many or a class for expanded clones.

clone size,J gene,D gene,V gene,CDR3 DNA,CDR3 protein
.,TRBJ1-6,.,TRBV10-3,TGTGCCATCAGTGAGACAGGTAATTCACCCCTCCACTTT,CAISETGNSPLHF
.,TRBJ1-1,.,TRBV7-9,TGTGCCAGCAGCTTAGCCGGGGGAGGGGGGGCTTTCTTT,CASSLAGGGGAFF
.,TRBJ2-7,TRBD1,TRBV9,TGTGCCAGCAGCCTTGGCGGACAGGGCCGTTCCGAGCAGTACTTC,CASSLGGQGRSEQYF
.,TRBJ2-7,.,TRBV13,TGTGCCAGCAGCTCTAGGACACCCCCTTTCCAGCAGTACTTC,CASSSRTPPFQQYF
few,TRBJ1-1,.,TRBV28,TGTGCCAGCAGCGATCTGATACAACCCGGGACAGAAGCTTTCTTT,CASSDLIQPGTEAFF
.,TRBJ2-7,.,TRBV5-1,TGCGCCAGCAAGGTAGCCGATTCCTACGAGCAGTACTTC,CASKVADSYEQYF
.,TRBJ2-3,.,TRBV19,TGTGCCAGTAGTATTGGGCAGGGGGGAGCGGATACGCAGTATTTT,CASSIGQGGADTQYF
.,TRBJ2-1,.,TRBV25-1,TGTGCCAGCAGCTCAGGGGACTACAATGAGCAGTTCTTC,CASSSGDYNEQFF
once,TRBJ1-1,.,TRBV6-5,TGTGCCAGCAGTTACTCGAATATCGGGACACCCCTTGAAGCTTTCTTT,CASSYSNIGTPLEAFF
.,TRBJ1-2,TRBD1,TRBV2,TGTGCCAGCAGCCCACAGGGGGCCGGGGGCTACACCTTC,CASSPQGAGGYTF
.,TRBJ2-3,.,TRBV5-1,TGCGCCAGCAGCTCATCGGAGGCTAGGAAGAGCACAGATACGCAGTATTTT,CASSSSEARKSTDTQYF
.,TRBJ1-1,TRBD1,TRBV27,TGTGCCAGCAGCCCTTGGACAGGCCTTGAAGCTTTCTTT,CASSPWTGLEAFF
.,TRBJ2-3,.,TRBV30,TGTGCCTCCCTGACAAGCCCAGATACGCAGTATTTT,CASLTSPDTQYF
.,TRBJ2-2,.,TRBV18,TGTGCCAGCTCACCTCCAGGAAGGAACACCGGGGAGCTGTTTTTT,CASSPPGRNTGELFF